This T cell receptor (beta chain) is drawn from a study of post-analysis software for immune sequencing data. Study-wide context: Secondary progressive, relapsing-remitting and progressive-relapsing multiple sclerosis were among the included disease courses.

The CDR3 runs to 17 residues. Germline V gene sequence: CDR1 SGHDN, CDR2 FVKESK. V trimming: 5 bases; J trimming: 2 bases; junction bases outside the gene matches: 11. Comment on this clonotype: Antigen: not known.

Libraries were made from TCR beta cDNA, and they carried unique molecular identifiers. cDNA molecules numbering approximately 500,000 came from roughly 1 to 10 million T cells. TCRdb re-called the PCR reads through MiXCR, storing one row per CDR3 protein. Seen here are 800,000 to 950,000 distinct CDR3 sequences, 53% observed once, and the top ten hold approximately 4.3%. Points from the study as a whole: Patients had higher frequencies than controls of about five TRBV segments, including TRBV5-6, TRBV5-1 and TRBV20-1. Clustering by F measure revealed strong co-clustering among samples prepared together in one batch.

The material sequenced was blood. V gene TRBV14 combines with J gene TRBJ2-1; 8 bases fit TRBD2. The sequence was obtained from a girl aged 10-17 years with multiple sclerosis. For the CDR3, the DNA is TGTGCCAGCAGCAAAGGGCCTAGCGGGTCTGCCTACAATGAGCAGTTCTTC. The encoded protein is CASSKGPSGSAYNEQFF.